What follows are 27 T cell receptor beta chains derived from one specimen sequenced in a study of T-cell reconstitution after alpha-beta-depleted transplantation in children (dated by TCRdb to about 2016). Libraries were built with PCR. Reads for this sample came from an Illumina HiSeq 2500. TCR library preparation used molecular barcoding, with unique molecular identifiers applied to normalize quantification of the TCRbeta repertoire. TCRdb reworked the public reads: Q25 trimming with fastp, MiXCR clone assembly, productive beta chains retained. Merged by CDR3 protein, the rows form single entries marked with the most common genes and DNA. This sample gives about 980,000 distinct CDR3 sequences in total; around 30% of them show up just once. Over 25% of the sample comes from the top ten. Interpreted using the paper, the treatment or condition label stands for: allogeneic hematopoietic cell transplantation with graft depleted of TCRalphabeta T cells and CD19 B cells.

The source was PBMCs, mostly from graft donor cells, collected 360 days after TCRalphabeta/CD19-depleted stem cell transplant. The origin of the receptors is a boy less than two years old who had a stem cell transplant for SCID, so the T cells may come from the graft donor.

The genes are TRBV7-3 and TRBJ2-3; 12 nucleotides match TRBD2. CDR3 length: 16 residues. The junction had 6 bases not matched to a gene; V was cut back by 2 bases and J by 6 bases. The germline CDR1 and CDR2 sequences are SGHTA and FQGTGA. The chain's CDR3 is CASSLELAGGGDTQYF. The CDR3 region has the DNA TGTGCCAGCAGCTTAGAACTAGCGGGGGGCGGGGATACGCAGTATTTT.

This clonotype was picked up a small number of times. J is TRBJ2-1 and V is TRBV20-1; 9 bases map to TRBD2. Looked up from germline, CDR1 is DFQATT and CDR2 is SNEGSKA (reference sequence). CDR3 length: 15 amino acids. V trimming: 1 base; J trimming: 5 bases; junction bases outside the gene matches: 6. CDR3 sequence (DNA): TGCAGTGCTAGAGGGAGCGGGGGGTTCCACAATGAGCAGTTCTTC. Encoded protein: CSARGSGGFHNEQFF.

The V call is TRBV13, the J call TRBJ2-5; TRBD1 agrees at 9 bases. With 5 bases clipped from V and 6 bases from J, the junction kept 13 bases outside the gene matches. CDR1 PRHDT and CDR2 FYEKMQ come from the germline V gene (reference sequence). This CDR3 contains 16 residues. Here the CDR3 reads CASSPGTGSLLQTQYF. CDR3 sequence (DNA): TGTGCCAGCAGCCCGGGGACAGGGTCGTTGCTGCAGACCCAGTACTTC.

The rearrangement links TRBV19 to TRBJ2-7, with D tentatively TRBD2 (5 bases). The ends were cut back, 6 bases at V and 2 bases at J, with 17 bases in the middle. CDR3 size: 15 residues. Germline lookup yields CDR1 LNHDA and CDR2 SQIVND (reference sequence). The CDR3 region has the DNA TGTGCCAGTAGCGCTCCGGGGAGACCTACCTACGAGCAGTACTTC. Translating it yields CASSAPGRPTYEQYF.

This chain links TRBV24-1 with TRBJ2-6; D gene uncertain. Trimming cost V 3 bases and J 5 bases, with 10 bases left between them. This CDR3 is 15 amino acids long. CDR1 and CDR2 from the germline V gene are KGHDR and SFDVKD. CDR3 nucleotides: TGTGCCACCAGTGATGCCGGCTCAAGGGCCAACGTCCTGACTTTC. Residues: CATSDAGSRANVLTF.

This clonotype appeared a few times. V is TRBV28 and J is TRBJ2-7, with a weak D call TRBD1 (5 bases). Deletions cut 3 bases from V and 2 bases from J, with 11 bases between. Germline values: CDR1 MDHEN, CDR2 SYDVKM. This CDR3 comprises 14 residues. The CDR3 here is CASSFPNRPYEQYF. For the CDR3, the DNA is TGTGCCAGCAGTTTTCCAAACAGGCCCTACGAGCAGTACTTC.

This clonotype has more than one count but fewer than ten. CDR3 in amino acids: CASSYQGRASYNEQFF. DNA for the CDR3: TGCGCCAGCAGCTACCAGGGAAGGGCATCCTACAATGAGCAGTTCTTC. This chain joins TRBV5-1 and TRBJ2-1; D may be TRBD1 (5 bases). Germline V lookup: CDR1 SGHRS, CDR2 YFSETQ. The CDR3 has 16 amino acids. V gave up 3 bases and J gave up 1 base, with 14 bases separating them.

The chain uses TRBV25-1 and TRBJ2-3; TRBD2 matches at 9 bases. Trimming cost V 1 base and J 2 bases; bases outside gene matches: 4. CDR3 size: 16 residues. CDR1 and CDR2 from the germline V gene are MGHDK and SYGVNS. The CDR3 loop is CASSEFGGGATDTQYF. The CDR3 DNA is TGTGCCAGCAGTGAATTCGGCGGGGGGGCCACAGATACGCAGTATTTT.

The chain combines TRBV18 with TRBJ2-1; D may match TRBD1 or TRBD2 (5 bases each). This CDR3 region has 13 residues. Per germline, CDR1 KGHSH and CDR2 LQKENI. Trimming took off 3 bases at V and 12 bases at J, with 15 bases between the two ends. This CDR3 is CASSPAGAGGQFF. The CDR3 DNA reads TGTGCCAGCTCACCTGCCGGGGCAGGTGGGCAGTTCTTC. Full variable domain (rest looked up from reference TRBV18 and TRBJ2-1): NAGVMQNPRHLVRRRGQEARLRCSPMKGHSHVYWYRQLPEEGLKFMVYLQKENIIDESGMPKERFSAEFPKEGPSILRIQQVVRGDSAAYFCASSPAGAGGQFFGPGTRLTVL.

A few counts support this clonotype. The chain employs TRBV6-1 and TRBJ1-4, with 8 bases lining up with TRBD1. The germline V gene has CDR1 MNHNS and CDR2 SASEGT. The V gene end was trimmed by 6 bases and the J gene end by 11 bases; junction bases not matched to a gene: 11. This CDR3 region has 14 residues. The CDR3 DNA follows: TGTGCCAGCAGCCAGGGGGCAATTGATGGGAAACTGTTTTTT. Encoded protein: CASSQGAIDGKLFF.

The chain is built from TRBV5-1 and TRBJ1-1, with D perhaps TRBD1 (6 bases). The V end was cut by 0 bases, the J end by 1 base, with 13 bases between. The CDR3 is 16 amino acids. Germline values: CDR1 SGHRS, CDR2 YFSETQ. CDR3 DNA sequence: TGCGCCAGCAGCTTGGGGCCGGGGGCTTCGAACACTGAAGCTTTCTTT. This translates into CASSLGPGASNTEAFF.

This chain links TRBV28 with TRBJ2-2; the match to TRBD2 covers 7 bases. The CDR3 is made up of 18 amino acids. The germline CDR1 and CDR2 sequences are MDHEN and SYDVKM. Trimming cost V 2 bases and J 6 bases; bases outside gene matches: 15. The CDR3 reads CASSLRVGGLVVAGELFF. CDR3 nucleotides: TGTGCCAGCAGTTTAAGAGTCGGGGGGTTAGTAGTTGCCGGGGAGCTGTTTTTT.

The rearrangement joins TRBV20-1 to TRBJ2-3; D call uncertain. CDR3 size: 13 residues. Germline CDR1 and CDR2: DFQATT and SNEGSKA (reference sequence). V lost 1 base and J 5 bases, leaving 10 bases between the germline ends. The CDR3 bases are TGCAGTGCTAGAGTAGTAGTGGAAGATACGCAGTATTTT. Its translation is CSARVVVEDTQYF.

This clonotype was observed a few times. The rearrangement joins TRBV5-1 to TRBJ2-1; no clear D. This CDR3 contains 15 residues. Germline-derived CDR1 and CDR2 are SGHRS and YFSETQ. The V end was cut by 2 bases, the J end by 5 bases, with 14 bases between. CDR3 nucleotides: TGCGCCAGCAGCTTAGGACCGAACCTCGACAATGAGCAGTTCTTC. This translates into CASSLGPNLDNEQFF.

The gene calls are TRBV20-1 and TRBJ1-5; 8 bases map to TRBD1. Losses at the gene ends were 0 bases for V and 7 bases for J; bases not matched to a gene: 14. Germline values: CDR1 DFQATT, CDR2 SNEGSKA (reference sequence). CDR3 length equals 17 residues. CDR3 nucleotides: TGCAGTGCTAGAGATGGTGTTAGGCAGGGGGCCGGACAGCCCCAGCATTTT. Residues: CSARDGVRQGAGQPQHF.

In its sample, this clonotype was seen once. The chain has TRBV11-2 and TRBJ2-5; D ambiguous. The CDR3 totals 13 residues. Germline CDR1 is SGHAT and CDR2 is FQNNGV. The germline V and J ends were trimmed by 6 bases and 2 bases, with 10 bases remaining between them. Here the CDR3 reads CASRLALQETQYF. Here the CDR3 DNA reads TGTGCCAGCAGGCTCGCCTTGCAAGAGACCCAGTACTTC.

This clonotype was recorded a few times. The chain carries TRBV20-1 and TRBJ1-5; a possible D gene is TRBD1 (6 bases). Trimming left V 0 bases short and J 2 bases short, with 11 bases between. Germline CDR1 and CDR2: DFQATT and SNEGSKA (reference sequence). This CDR3 has 15 residues. The CDR3: CSARDRGAGNQPQHF. The DNA of the CDR3 is TGCAGTGCTAGAGATCGGGGGGCTGGCAATCAGCCCCAGCATTTT.

The table lists this clonotype with a few counts. This chain links TRBV25-1 with TRBJ1-2, with D perhaps TRBD1 (5 bases). CDR3 length: 14 amino acids. Per the germline V gene, CDR1 is MGHDK and CDR2 is SYGVNS. Trimming cost V 1 base and J 3 bases, with 9 bases left between them. CDR3 bases: TGTGCCAGCAGTGAATCGGGACGGGACTATGGCTACACCTTC. Translating it yields CASSESGRDYGYTF.

This clonotype was seen ten or more times. The chain combines TRBV12-3 or TRBV12-4 with TRBJ2-3; D unclear. V lost 1 base to trimming and J lost 2 bases, with 13 bases between them. This CDR3 is 16 amino acids long. Here the CDR3 reads CASSLGRGSSTDTQYF. The CDR3 DNA is TGTGCCAGCAGTTTAGGTCGTGGCTCTTCCACAGATACGCAGTATTTT.

This clonotype was observed a few times. The chain recombines TRBV12-3 or TRBV12-4 with TRBJ1-1; 8 bases are shared with TRBD1. This CDR3 has 14 amino acids. Unmatched junction bases numbered 9, after V lost 6 bases and J lost 6 bases. The CDR3 spells CASRSRTGRSEAFF. The DNA of the CDR3 is TGTGCCAGCAGGTCCCGGACAGGGAGATCTGAAGCTTTCTTT.

This chain joins TRBV6-5 and TRBJ1-6; D is unresolved. CDR3 length: 15 residues. Deletions cut 5 bases from V and 7 bases from J, with 15 bases between. CDR1 and CDR2 (germline): MNHEY, SVGAGI. The CDR3 DNA reads as TGTGCCAGCAGTAACTTCCCGACGGGAAATTCACCCCTCCACTTT. Residues: CASSNFPTGNSPLHF.

As concerns this clonotype: This is likely a read error, given that the CDR3 carries no conserved phenylalanine or tryptophan at its end. CDR3 nucleotides: TGTGCCAGCAGCGGCGGGCCGATCGAAACCCTAGGGGTTGGCTACACCTAC. As protein: CASSGGPIETLGVGYTY. The chain recombines TRBV2 with TRBJ1-2, with D possibly TRBD1 on 5 matching bases. Germline CDR1 and CDR2: SNHLY and FYNNEI. Trimming pared 6 bases from V and 7 bases from J, leaving 27 bases between. This CDR3 has 17 amino acids.

Many counts were recorded for this clonotype. V gene TRBV5-1 combines with J gene TRBJ2-2; tentative D call: TRBD1 (5 bases). V dropped 3 bases and J dropped 1 base, with 10 bases sitting between them. CDR3 size: 15 residues. Per germline, CDR1 SGHRS and CDR2 YFSETQ. CDR3 nucleotides: TGCGCCAGCAGCTCGATGCAGGGGAACACCGGGGAGCTGTTTTTT. Amino acids: CASSSMQGNTGELFF.

The gene calls are TRBV6-2 or TRBV6-3 and TRBJ1-1; 10 bases are shared with TRBD1. With V trimmed by 2 bases and J by 5 bases, 14 bases remained unmatched. Germline values: CDR1 MNHEY, CDR2 SVGEGT. The CDR3 totals 18 residues. The CDR3 loop reads CASSYRNMGQGFNTEAFF. The CDR3 DNA reads as TGTGCCAGCAGTTACCGGAACATGGGACAGGGGTTTAATACTGAAGCTTTCTTT.

The chain employs TRBV7-9 and TRBJ2-5; TRBD2 is a possible D gene (6 bases). Trimming stripped 4 bases from V and 5 bases from J, with 14 bases between. The CDR3 has 14 amino acids. Per the germline V gene, CDR1 is SEHNR and CDR2 is FQNEAQ (reference sequence). The CDR3 is CASSYGPRGETQYF. Here the CDR3 DNA reads TGTGCCAGCAGCTACGGACCTCGGGGGGAGACCCAGTACTTC.

This clonotype came up a few times. The J gene is TRBJ2-7, the V gene TRBV5-1; 7 nucleotides match TRBD1. V was clipped by 0 bases and J by 0 bases; unmatched bases: 6. This CDR3 has 16 residues. In germline, CDR1 is SGHRS, CDR2 YFSETQ. CDR3 in amino acids: CASSLGQGIRSYEQYF. CDR3 DNA: TGCGCCAGCAGCTTGGGACAGGGAATTCGCTCCTACGAGCAGTACTTC.

The table lists this clonotype with a few counts. The genes are TRBV2 and TRBJ2-5; D may correspond to TRBD1 or TRBD2 (5 bases each). The CDR3 extends over 10 amino acids. CDR1 is SNHLY and CDR2 is FYNNEI in the germline V gene. The germline V and J ends were trimmed by 7 bases and 7 bases, with 7 bases remaining between them. The CDR3 DNA follows: TGTGCCAGCACAGGGAGGACCCAGTACTTC. Its protein product is CASTGRTQYF.